Listed below are T cell receptor beta chains from one sample, sequenced in a study of post-analysis software for immune sequencing data. TCRdb analysed the PCR reads with MiXCR anew, one entry per CDR3 protein. The table lists roughly 600,000 distinct CDR3 sequences, about 40% of them singletons, with 1.7% in the top ten. Specimen: blood. These receptors were obtained from a girl aged 10 to 17 with multiple sclerosis. The CDR3 runs from the conserved cysteine through the conserved F or W. Only part of the rows carry a size: once, few, many, or a class if the clone is expanded.

v_call: TRBV5-1
clone_size: -
cdr3_aa: CASSLLQGNTEAFF

v_call: TRBV5-1
clone_size: -
cdr3_aa: CARKKVIDLGESTEAFF

v_call: TRBV11-2
clone_size: -
cdr3_aa: CASRRVAGGPSTSYNEQFF

v_call: TRBV4-2
clone_size: few
cdr3_aa: CASSQEWDYNEQFF

v_call: TRBV10-3
clone_size: few
cdr3_aa: CAISRDGGNQPQHF

v_call: TRBV7-6
clone_size: -
cdr3_aa: CASSPRTGGTRQPQHF

v_call: TRBV4-1
clone_size: few
cdr3_aa: CASTQGLTKNIQYF

v_call: TRBV20-1
clone_size: -
cdr3_aa: CSAAGRGKINQPQHF

v_call: TRBV12-5
clone_size: -
cdr3_aa: CASGLARMTQETQYF

v_call: TRBV9
clone_size: -
cdr3_aa: CASSVKSGETQYF

v_call: TRBV12-3/TRBV12-4
clone_size: few
cdr3_aa: CASSSGGGPPYNEQFF

v_call: TRBV4-1
clone_size: few
cdr3_aa: CASSRGQGAIDEQYF

v_call: TRBV30
clone_size: -
cdr3_aa: CAWLPGLAAETQYF

v_call: TRBV4-1
clone_size: few
cdr3_aa: CASSQTPWAPRETQYF

v_call: TRBV20-1
clone_size: -
cdr3_aa: CSATGTSGRESTDTQYF

v_call: TRBV5-1
clone_size: -
cdr3_aa: CASSLQRGYYNEQFF

v_call: TRBV9
clone_size: few
cdr3_aa: CASSVTQQGGNQPQHF

v_call: TRBV6-5
clone_size: few
cdr3_aa: CASRPTGEGYTF

v_call: TRBV9
clone_size: -
cdr3_aa: CASSADLLATLNNEQFF

v_call: TRBV2
clone_size: few
cdr3_aa: CASSEIEDTQYF

v_call: TRBV6-2/TRBV6-3
clone_size: -
cdr3_aa: CASSPSAEPPLYEQYF

v_call: TRBV4-2
clone_size: few
cdr3_aa: CASSPKRAGGADTQYF

v_call: TRBV20-1
clone_size: -
cdr3_aa: CSARSGDIPSYEQYF

v_call: TRBV20-1
clone_size: -
cdr3_aa: CSAPRTSGNTGELFF

v_call: TRBV6-4
clone_size: few
cdr3_aa: CASSEGQGADIQYF

v_call: TRBV5-1
clone_size: once
cdr3_aa: CASSSGTGAWEQYF